Below are 32 T cell receptor beta chains sequenced from a single sample in a study of low-dose radiotherapy and immunotherapy resistance in tumors. TRAV- and TRBV-specific primers primed first-strand cDNA, covering alpha and beta chains. TCRs were amplified for roughly 22 PCR cycles with a constant-region primer and V-primer adapter. TCRdb called the reads again in MiXCR, with one record for every CDR3 protein. The sample includes 54,000 or so distinct CDR3 sequences, 20% to 25% of them seen just once. The time point here: before trial treatment. Sequenced here: PBMCs, sampled before treatment. All receptors come from a male donor with prostate cancer.

CDR3 sequence: CASTASSGILTNNEQFF. The CDR3 nucleotides read TGTGCCAGCACCGCATCTAGCGGGATTTTGACGAACAATGAGCAGTTCTTC. The gene calls are TRBV28 and TRBJ2-1; 9 nucleotides agree with TRBD2. Germline CDR1 reads MDHEN; CDR2 reads SYDVKM. V dropped 7 bases and J dropped 5; count of bases not matched to a gene: 15. This CDR3 is 17 amino acids long. The variable domain in full, completed from reference TRBV28 and TRBJ2-1, reads DVKVTQSSRYLVKRTGEKVFLECVQDMDHENMFWYRQDPGLGLRLIYFSYDVKMKEKGDIPEGYSVSREKKERFSLILESASTNQTSMYLCASTASSGILTNNEQFFGPGTRLTVL.

The sample holds many counts of this clonotype. The chain has TRBV15 and TRBJ2-1; 12 nucleotides agree with TRBD1. The V gene end was trimmed by 3 bases and the J gene end by 7 bases; junction bases not matched to a gene: 4. The CDR3 loop spans 15 amino acids. CDR1 is LNHNV, CDR2 YYDKDF, per germline (reference sequence). In DNA form, the CDR3 reads TGTGCCACCAGCAGTGGGACAGGGGGCAAGAATGAGCAGTTCTTC. This translates into CATSSGTGGKNEQFF.

The chain links TRBV11-2 to TRBJ1-3; no clear D. The germline CDR1 and CDR2 sequences are SGHAT and FQNNGV. The CDR3 consists of 15 residues. V was cut by 0 bases and J by 9 bases, with 15 bases left in between. Here the CDR3 reads CASSLDPLRGGTIYF. The DNA of the CDR3 is TGTGCCAGCAGCTTAGATCCCCTGCGGGGAGGCACCATATATTTT. Complete variable domain (other parts from reference TRBV11-2 and TRBJ1-3): EAGVAQSPRYKIIEKRQSVAFWCNPISGHATLYWYQQILGQGPKLLIQFQNNGVVDDSQLPKDRFSAERLKGVDSTLKIQPAKLEDSAVYLCASSLDPLRGGTIYFGEGSWLTVV.

The sample holds many counts of this clonotype. J is TRBJ2-7 and V is TRBV5-1; a weak D match, TRBD1 (5 bases). Trimming removed 4 bases from V and 6 bases from J, with 23 bases in between. The CDR3 spans 16 residues. Germline lookup yields CDR1 SGHRS and CDR2 YFSETQ. The DNA of the CDR3 is TGCGCCAGCAGCCAAGGGGATGAGGTTACCCTGGGCGAGCAGTACTTC. This gives the protein CASSQGDEVTLGEQYF.

This clonotype was observed at least ten times. V is TRBV6-1 and J is TRBJ2-1; a weak D match, TRBD2 (6 bases). The CDR3 totals 16 residues. Germline CDR1 reads MNHNS; CDR2 reads SASEGT. V was shortened by 7 bases and J by 0 bases, with 16 bases between the two germline ends. The CDR3 is CASTLATSLSYNEQFF. CDR3 DNA sequence: TGTGCCAGCACCCTCGCGACTAGTCTCTCCTACAATGAGCAGTTCTTC.

The rearrangement joins TRBV4-2 to TRBJ2-1; 10 bases map to TRBD2. The V segment lost 1 base and the J segment 11 bases; nucleotides outside the gene matches: 8. The germline V gene has CDR1 LGHNA and CDR2 YNFKEQ. CDR3 length equals 15 residues. CDR3 DNA sequence: TGTGCCAGCAGCCAAGGAGGGAGCGGGGGGGCCAAGCAGTTCTTC. Encoded protein: CASSQGGSGGAKQFF.

Comments on this clonotype: One end of the junction does not line up with germline, which may come from a read error. The chain combines TRBV5-1 with TRBJ2-5; unclear D gene. Germline V gene lookup returns CDR1 SGHRS and CDR2 YFSETQ. CDR3 length: 9 amino acids. CDR3 in amino acids: CASGPFGDF. The DNA for the CDR3 is TGCGCCAGTGGGCCATTTGGGGACTTC.

This clonotype was found many times. The rearrangement uses TRBV7-9 and TRBJ2-7; 11 bases are shared with TRBD1. The CDR3 is 15 residues long. CDR1 is SEHNR and CDR2 is FQNEAQ in the germline V gene (reference sequence). V was clipped by 5 bases and J by 4 bases; unmatched bases: 7. The DNA for the CDR3 is TGTGCCAGCAGCAGAGTCGGACAGGGGGCTTACGAGCAGTACTTC. Protein sequence: CASSRVGQGAYEQYF.

This clonotype was found many times. The V gene is TRBV27, the J gene TRBJ1-5; no firm D call. V lost 3 bases and J lost 6, with 6 bases in between. Germline V CDR1 and CDR2: MNHEY, SMNVEV (reference sequence). This CDR3 comprises 12 residues. The CDR3 reads CASSFSGQPQHF. For the CDR3, the DNA is TGTGCCAGCAGTTTTTCAGGTCAGCCCCAGCATTTT.

This clonotype was detected a few times. A far bigger clonotype differs at one base, so this is likely a read error. Written as DNA, the CDR3 is TGTGCCAGCAGCGTTGAAGCAAGGACAGGAGGGGAGCAGTTCTTC. Its translation is CASSVEARTGGEQFF. The chain combines TRBV6-1 with TRBJ2-1; weak D call: TRBD1 (7 bases). CDR3 size: 15 residues. Trimming took 6 bases from V and 10 from J, leaving 22 bases between them. Germline CDR1 reads MNHNS; CDR2 reads SASEGT.

This clonotype was recorded many times. This rearrangement joins TRBV20-1 to TRBJ2-2; no reliable D call. The ends were cut back, 6 bases at V and 2 bases at J, with 13 bases in the middle. This CDR3 has 14 residues. Per the germline V gene, CDR1 is DFQATT and CDR2 is SNEGSKA (reference sequence). The CDR3 is CSAPSILNTGELFF. The CDR3, as DNA: TGCAGTGCCCCGAGTATACTCAACACCGGGGAGCTGTTTTTT.

This clonotype has at least ten counts. This chain links TRBV10-1 with TRBJ2-7; a weak D match, TRBD1 (6 bases). V dropped 4 bases and J dropped 0 bases, with 10 bases sitting between them. Germline-derived CDR1 and CDR2 are WNHNN and SYGVQD (reference sequence). The CDR3 runs 14 residues. CDR3: CASSGTGSSYEQYF. Here the CDR3 DNA reads TGCGCCAGCAGTGGAACAGGGTCCTCCTACGAGCAGTACTTC.

This clonotype was seen many times. The chain carries TRBV18 and TRBJ2-2; a possible D gene is TRBD2 (6 bases). Germline V gives CDR1 KGHSH, CDR2 LQKENI. The CDR3 loop spans 16 amino acids. V dropped 2 bases and J dropped 1 base, with 11 bases sitting between them. For the CDR3, the DNA is TGTGCCAGCTCACCATATTCGGGGGTGAACACCGGGGAGCTGTTTTTT. Amino acids: CASSPYSGVNTGELFF.

This sequence joins TRBV6-2 or TRBV6-3 and TRBJ2-7; D not resolved. V dropped 7 bases and J dropped 6 bases, with 19 bases sitting between them. Germline assignment: CDR1 MNHEY and CDR2 SVGEGT. The CDR3 sequence is 14 residues long. This CDR3 is CASTLGRNTGEQYF. The CDR3 DNA reads TGTGCCAGCACCCTAGGGCGGAATACCGGCGAGCAGTACTTC.

This clonotype was picked up many times. The V call is TRBV7-6, the J call TRBJ1-1, with 7 bases fitting TRBD1. CDR1 is SGHVS and CDR2 is FNYEAQ in the germline V gene. V shed 2 bases and J 1 base; nucleotides not matched to a gene: 13. This CDR3 comprises 18 residues. The CDR3, as DNA: TGTGCCAGCAGCTTACGTAAGCAGGGGGGAGTCGGGAACACTGAAGCTTTCTTT. Translated, it gives CASSLRKQGGVGNTEAFF.

This clonotype appeared many times. The chain has TRBV20-1 and TRBJ2-7; D unresolved. The CDR3 has 11 residues. V was pared by 1 base and J by 7 bases, with 8 bases between. Looked up from germline, CDR1 is DFQATT and CDR2 is SNEGSKA (reference sequence). CDR3 sequence reads: CSARGTAEQYF. CDR3 nucleotides: TGCAGTGCTAGAGGGACGGCGGAGCAGTACTTC.

The chain couples TRBV7-9 to TRBJ2-6; D possibly corresponds to TRBD2 (6 bases). The CDR3 extends over 19 amino acids. Trimming shortened V by 6 bases and J by 0 bases, and 21 bases separated the two germline ends. Germline lookup yields CDR1 SEHNR and CDR2 FQNEAQ (reference sequence). The CDR3 DNA reads TGTGCCAGCAGTCCCACCCGGGACGGACTACGCTCTGGGGCCAACGTCCTGACTTTC. As protein: CASSPTRDGLRSGANVLTF.

This clonotype was found many times. The chain employs TRBV20-1 and TRBJ2-1, with 8 nucleotides matching TRBD2. V lost 0 bases and J lost 5; bases outside the gene matches: 6. The CDR3 runs to 15 residues. From germline, CDR1 is DFQATT and CDR2 SNEGSKA (reference sequence). The CDR3 DNA follows: TGCAGTGCTAGAGAACCGGGACTAGGAAACAATGAGCAGTTCTTC. Its translation is CSAREPGLGNNEQFF.

This clonotype was detected many times. The rearrangement links TRBV6-5 to TRBJ1-4; 7 nucleotides match TRBD1. Trimming removed 4 bases from V and 7 bases from J; junction bases left unmatched: 21. The CDR3 has 19 amino acids. Germline V gene lookup returns CDR1 MNHEY and CDR2 SVGAGI. The CDR3 loop is CASSSWGDRNALIGEKLFF. The CDR3 DNA is TGTGCCAGCAGTTCGTGGGGGGACAGAAATGCCCTTATTGGTGAAAAACTGTTTTTT.

This clonotype was counted many times. V and J are TRBV7-9 and TRBJ2-5, with D possibly being TRBD2 (5 bases). CDR1 is SEHNR, CDR2 FQNEAQ, per germline (reference sequence). This CDR3 comprises 15 residues. The ends were cut back, 5 bases at V and 3 bases at J, with 16 bases in the middle. The CDR3 bases are TGTGCCAGCAGCCCGAAGAGGCGGGTAGAAGAGACCCAGTACTTC. This sequence encodes CASSPKRRVEETQYF.

In regard to this clonotype: This likely traces to a read error, being one base from a far larger clone. The gene calls are TRBV2 and TRBJ2-1, with 9 nucleotides matching TRBD2. Germline CDR1 SNHLY, CDR2 FYNNEI. The CDR3 has 15 residues. V lost 1 base, J lost 10 bases, and 8 bases stayed unmatched. CDR3 in amino acids: CASSEELAGELEQFF. Here the CDR3 DNA reads TGTGCCAGCAGTGAAGAACTAGCGGGCGAGTTGGAGCAGTTCTTC.

Points on this clonotype: One junction end disagrees with the germline gene, perhaps due to a read error. The chain links TRBV2 to TRBJ2-7; possibly TRBD2 for D (6 bases). The CDR3 contains 13 residues. Germline V gene data show CDR1 as SNHLY and CDR2 as FYNNEI. This chain's CDR3 is CASKEGPAYEHYF. For the CDR3, the DNA is TGTGCCAGCAAGGAGGGACCTGCCTACGAGCACTACTTC.

As to this clonotype: A far more abundant clone sits one base away, making this likely a read error. This rearrangement joins TRBV28 to TRBJ2-7; TRBD2 might be the D (7 bases). There are 16 residues in the CDR3. The ends were cut back, 5 bases at V and 7 bases at J, with 24 bases in the middle. Germline CDR1 is MDHEN and CDR2 is SYDVKM. The CDR3 loop is CASSGGGGLSYNEQYF. Written as DNA, the CDR3 is TGTGCCAGCAGTGGGGGAGGGGGACTCTCCTACAATGAGCAGTACTTC. The full variable domain, with the rest looked up from reference TRBV28 and TRBJ2-7, is DVKVTQSSRYLVKRTGEKVFLECVQDMDHENMFWYRQDPGLGLRLIYFSYDVKMKEKGDIPEGYSVSREKKERFSLILESASTNQTSMYLCASSGGGGLSYNEQYFGPGTRLTVT.

Ten or more counts support this clonotype. This chain links TRBV10-3 with TRBJ2-2; D could derive from TRBD1 or TRBD2 (5 bases each). The V and J ends lost 7 bases and 0 bases respectively, with 12 bases between them. From germline, CDR1 is ENHRY and CDR2 SYGVKD. CDR3 size: 15 residues. The CDR3 loop is CAIKPGPPNTGELFF. DNA for the CDR3: TGTGCCATCAAACCGGGACCCCCGAACACCGGGGAGCTGTTTTTT.

This clonotype was detected ten times or more. V is TRBV4-1 and J is TRBJ2-3; TRBD2 agrees at 9 bases. There are 17 residues in the CDR3. Germline V lookup: CDR1 MGHRA, CDR2 YSYEKL. J was trimmed by 2 bases and V by 0 bases; bases with no gene match: 6. The CDR3 nucleotides read TGCGCCAGCAGCCAAGAGGCCAGCGGGAGGACCACAGATACGCAGTATTTT. Translating gives CASSQEASGRTTDTQYF.

The chain carries TRBV4-3 and TRBJ2-7, with D perhaps TRBD1 (6 bases). The V end lost 4 bases, the J end lost 3 bases, and 16 bases lay between the germline ends. Germline V gene data show CDR1 as LGHNA and CDR2 as YSLEER. The CDR3 spans 15 residues. The CDR3: CASSPSLGALYEQYF. CDR3 in DNA: TGCGCCAGCAGCCCGAGCCTGGGGGCCCTCTACGAGCAGTACTTC.

This clonotype was picked up many times. The J gene is TRBJ2-1, the V gene TRBV5-1; 7 positions agree with TRBD1. The CDR3 runs 14 residues. The V segment lost 0 bases and the J segment 6 bases; nucleotides outside the gene matches: 3. Germline V CDR1 and CDR2: SGHRS, YFSETQ. The CDR3 bases are TGCGCCAGCAGCTTGGCGGGACAGTCCAATGAGCAGTTCTTC. Translating gives CASSLAGQSNEQFF.

This clonotype was observed many times. This sequence joins TRBV19 and TRBJ1-5; no reliable D call. Trimming stripped 8 bases from V and 2 bases from J, with 16 bases between. The CDR3 extends over 15 amino acids. CDR1 and CDR2 from the germline V gene are LNHDA and SQIVND (reference sequence). The CDR3 loop reads CASSTDWGGNQPQHF. CDR3 DNA: TGTGCCAGTTCGACGGACTGGGGAGGCAATCAGCCCCAGCATTTT.

This clonotype has a handful of counts. The chain recombines TRBV5-4 with TRBJ1-1; D not certain. The CDR3 length is 14 residues. Germline V gene data show CDR1 as SGHNT and CDR2 as YYREEE (reference sequence). V dropped 5 bases and J dropped 4 bases, with 15 bases sitting between them. The CDR3 loop is CASRGELWSTEAFF. The CDR3, as DNA: TGTGCCAGCAGGGGTGAATTGTGGAGCACTGAAGCTTTCTTT.

CDR3 sequence (DNA): TGTGCCAGCAGCCCGAGGACTGCAGTTTGGAACACTGAAGCTTTCTTT. Translating gives CASSPRTAVWNTEAFF. The chain couples TRBV2 to TRBJ1-1; no firm D call. V gave up 6 bases and J gave up 1 base, with 18 bases separating them. The CDR3 spans 16 residues. In germline, CDR1 is SNHLY, CDR2 FYNNEI.

Comments on this clonotype: Only one base separates this from a far larger clonotype, so it likely reflects a read error. The chain recombines TRBV11-2 with TRBJ2-5; 10 nucleotides align to TRBD2. From germline, CDR1 is SGHAT and CDR2 FQNNGV. J gave up 11 bases and V 5 bases, and 17 bases lay outside the gene matches. The CDR3 runs to 16 residues. The CDR3 nucleotides are TGTGCCAGCAGCCGAAGCGGGGGGGCATTCTACAATGAGCAGTACTTC. This translates into CASSRSGGAFYNEQYF.

In its sample, this clonotype was seen many times. The rearrangement uses TRBV7-2 and TRBJ2-3; 9 nucleotides line up with TRBD2. CDR3 length: 14 residues. J was trimmed by 2 bases and V by 4 bases; bases with no gene match: 1. From germline, CDR1 is SGHTA and CDR2 FQGNSA. DNA for the CDR3: TGTGCCAGCAGCTCTAGCGGGAACACAGATACGCAGTATTTT. Amino acids: CASSSSGNTDTQYF.